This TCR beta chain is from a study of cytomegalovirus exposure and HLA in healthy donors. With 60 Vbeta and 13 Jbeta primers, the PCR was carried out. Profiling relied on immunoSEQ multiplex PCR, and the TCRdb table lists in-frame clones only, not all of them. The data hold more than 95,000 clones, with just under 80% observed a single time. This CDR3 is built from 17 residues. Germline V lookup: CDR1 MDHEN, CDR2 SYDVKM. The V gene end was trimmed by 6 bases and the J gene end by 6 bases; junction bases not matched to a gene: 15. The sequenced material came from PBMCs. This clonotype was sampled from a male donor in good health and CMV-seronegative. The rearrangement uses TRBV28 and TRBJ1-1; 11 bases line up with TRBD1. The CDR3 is CASRRRTGGARGSEAFF. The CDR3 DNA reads TGTGCCAGCAGAAGAAGGACAGGGGGCGCCCGGGGGTCTGAAGCTTTCTTT.